These T cell receptor beta chains were read from a single sample in a study of blood T cell repertoires in COVID-19. This table comes from immunoSEQ multiplex PCR, and its TCRdb copy is limited to in-frame clones, with some not included. The sample records roughly 180,000 clones, around 86% being singletons. Sequences were obtained from peripheral blood. The receptors here all came from a man between 18 and 35 years old with acute or convalescent COVID-19. Each CDR3 is given with its conserved first and last residue. The order of the fields is V gene, J gene, D gene, CDR3 length, CDR3 DNA, CDR3 protein. A D gene is named only where the DNA matches it firmly.

v_call: TRBV3-1/TRBV3-2; j_call: TRBJ2-1; d_call: -; cdr3_length: 15; cdr3_nt: TGTGCCAGCAGCCAAGATCCTAGCTCCTACAATGAGCAGTTCTTC; cdr3_aa: CASSQDPSSYNEQFF
v_call: TRBV3-1/TRBV3-2; j_call: TRBJ2-7; d_call: TRBD1; cdr3_length: 15; cdr3_nt: TGTGCCAGCAGCCGTGGGACAGGGGGAAGCTACGAGCAGTACTTC; cdr3_aa: CASSRGTGGSYEQYF
v_call: TRBV23-1; j_call: TRBJ2-5; d_call: -; cdr3_length: 22; cdr3_nt: TGCGCCAGCAGTGCACGAAGTCAAGCGGGACAAGGGCCCGGATGGGGCCAAGAGACCCAGTACTTC; cdr3_aa: CASSARSQAGQGPGWGQETQYF
v_call: TRBV2; j_call: TRBJ2-3; d_call: -; cdr3_length: 13; cdr3_nt: TGTGCCAGGAGGACAGTTAGCACAGATACGCAGTATTTT; cdr3_aa: CARRTVSTDTQYF
v_call: TRBV7-9; j_call: TRBJ1-2; d_call: -; cdr3_length: 15; cdr3_nt: TGTGCCAGCAGCTCCACCCTGACAGCTAACTATGGCTACACCTTC; cdr3_aa: CASSSTLTANYGYTF
v_call: TRBV3-1/TRBV3-2; j_call: TRBJ2-3; d_call: TRBD1; cdr3_length: 18; cdr3_nt: TGTGCCAGCAGCCAATCGAAAGGGGGCAGGGGGCGTCGAGATACGCAGTATTTT; cdr3_aa: CASSQSKGGRGRRDTQYF
v_call: TRBV30; j_call: TRBJ1-5; d_call: -; cdr3_length: 15; cdr3_nt: TGTGCCTGGAGTCCGGACCCAGGGGACAATCAGCCCCAGCATTTT; cdr3_aa: CAWSPDPGDNQPQHF
v_call: TRBV19; j_call: TRBJ2-3; d_call: TRBD1; cdr3_length: 15; cdr3_nt: TGTGCCAGTAGTACCAGGGACAGAACCAAAGATACGCAGTATTTT; cdr3_aa: CASSTRDRTKDTQYF
v_call: TRBV9; j_call: TRBJ2-2; d_call: -; cdr3_length: 16; cdr3_nt: TGTGCCAGCAGCCGTGGTGGGAGCGCGAACACCGGGGAGCTGTTTTTT; cdr3_aa: CASSRGGSANTGELFF
v_call: TRBV11-2; j_call: TRBJ2-7; d_call: TRBD1; cdr3_length: 13; cdr3_nt: TGTGCCAGCAGCACAGACAGGGGGCAAGAGCAGTACTTC; cdr3_aa: CASSTDRGQEQYF
v_call: TRBV7-8; j_call: TRBJ2-7; d_call: TRBD2; cdr3_length: 16; cdr3_nt: TGTGCCAGCAGCTTAGGTGTAGCGGGGGGCCCTAGGGAGCAGTACTTC; cdr3_aa: CASSLGVAGGPREQYF
v_call: TRBV30; j_call: TRBJ1-5; d_call: TRBD1; cdr3_length: 15; cdr3_nt: TGTGCCTGGAGTGTAAAGGGGGCACGCAATCAGCCCCAGCATTTT; cdr3_aa: CAWSVKGARNQPQHF
v_call: TRBV5-4; j_call: TRBJ2-5; d_call: TRBD1; cdr3_length: 15; cdr3_nt: TGTGCCAGCAGCCCAACAGGGGTCAGTCAGGAGACCCAGTACTTC; cdr3_aa: CASSPTGVSQETQYF
v_call: TRBV23-1; j_call: TRBJ1-1; d_call: TRBD1; cdr3_length: 15; cdr3_nt: TGCGCCAGCAGTCAAAAGGGACAGGTGGGCACTGAAGCTTTCTTT; cdr3_aa: CASSQKGQVGTEAFF
v_call: TRBV11-2; j_call: TRBJ2-4; d_call: TRBD2; cdr3_length: 17; cdr3_nt: TGTGCCAGCAGAACTAGCGGGGGGGCTCTAGCCAAAAACATTCAGTACTTC; cdr3_aa: CASRTSGGALAKNIQYF
v_call: TRBV18; j_call: TRBJ2-2; d_call: TRBD2; cdr3_length: 17; cdr3_nt: TGTGCCAGCTCCCTATCAGCGGGGATGGCGAACACCGGGGAGCTGTTTTTT; cdr3_aa: CASSLSAGMANTGELFF
v_call: TRBV9; j_call: TRBJ2-5; d_call: -; cdr3_length: 14; cdr3_nt: TGTGCCAGCAGCGCCTTAGCGGCCCAAGAGACCCAGTACTTC; cdr3_aa: CASSALAAQETQYF
v_call: TRBV2; j_call: TRBJ1-5; d_call: -; cdr3_length: 14; cdr3_nt: TGTGCCAGCAGTGAAGAATCGGTGGTCAACCCCCAGCATTTT; cdr3_aa: CASSEESVVNPQHF
v_call: TRBV6-5; j_call: TRBJ1-4; d_call: -; cdr3_length: 15; cdr3_nt: TGTGCCAGCAGCCTACAGGCGTTTACTAATGAAAAACTGTTTTTT; cdr3_aa: CASSLQAFTNEKLFF
v_call: TRBV6-1; j_call: TRBJ2-1; d_call: -; cdr3_length: 13; cdr3_nt: TGTGCCAGCAGTGAAGCGTTTAGCACTGAGCAGTTCTTC; cdr3_aa: CASSEAFSTEQFF